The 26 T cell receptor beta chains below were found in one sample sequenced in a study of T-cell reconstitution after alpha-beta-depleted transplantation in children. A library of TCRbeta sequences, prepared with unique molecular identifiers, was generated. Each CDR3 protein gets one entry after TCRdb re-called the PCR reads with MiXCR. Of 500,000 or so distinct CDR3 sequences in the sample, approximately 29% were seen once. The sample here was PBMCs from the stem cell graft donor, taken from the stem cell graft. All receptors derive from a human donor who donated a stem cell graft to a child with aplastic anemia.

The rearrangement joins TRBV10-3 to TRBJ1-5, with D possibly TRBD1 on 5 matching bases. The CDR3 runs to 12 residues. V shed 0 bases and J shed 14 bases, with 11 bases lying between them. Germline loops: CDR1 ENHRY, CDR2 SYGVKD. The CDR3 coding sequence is TGTGCCATCAGTGAGTCGCCAGGGTGTGAGCATTTT. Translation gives CAISESPGCEHF.

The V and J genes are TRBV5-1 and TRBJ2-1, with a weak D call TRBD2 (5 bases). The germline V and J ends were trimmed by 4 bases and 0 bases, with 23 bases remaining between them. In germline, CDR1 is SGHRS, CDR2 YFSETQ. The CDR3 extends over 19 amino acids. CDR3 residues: CASSTRSMFGMSSYNEQFF. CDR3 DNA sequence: TGCGCCAGCAGCACCCGCTCGATGTTCGGGATGAGCTCCTACAATGAGCAGTTCTTC.

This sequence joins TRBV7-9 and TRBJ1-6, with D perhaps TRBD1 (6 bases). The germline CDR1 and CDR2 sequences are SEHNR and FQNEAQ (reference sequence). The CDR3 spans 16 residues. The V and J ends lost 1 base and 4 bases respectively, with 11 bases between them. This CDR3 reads CASSLEQGTYNSPLHF. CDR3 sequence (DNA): TGTGCCAGCAGCTTAGAGCAGGGGACTTATAATTCACCCCTCCACTTT.

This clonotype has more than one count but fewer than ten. DNA of the CDR3: TGCAGCGTTGTATGGGCCACAGATACGCAGTATTTT. Protein product: CSVVWATDTQYF. The chain is built from TRBV29-1 and TRBJ2-3, with D hard to call. CDR1 is SQVTM, CDR2 ANQGSEA, per germline. V was cut by 4 bases and J by 2 bases, with 7 bases left in between. The CDR3 spans 12 residues.

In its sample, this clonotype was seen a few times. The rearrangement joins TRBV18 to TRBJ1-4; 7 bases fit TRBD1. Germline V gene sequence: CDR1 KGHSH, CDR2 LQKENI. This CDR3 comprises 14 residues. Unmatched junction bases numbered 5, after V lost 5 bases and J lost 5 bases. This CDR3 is CASSTTGSNEKLFF. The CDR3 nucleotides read TGTGCCAGCTCAACGACAGGGTCCAATGAAAAACTGTTTTTT.

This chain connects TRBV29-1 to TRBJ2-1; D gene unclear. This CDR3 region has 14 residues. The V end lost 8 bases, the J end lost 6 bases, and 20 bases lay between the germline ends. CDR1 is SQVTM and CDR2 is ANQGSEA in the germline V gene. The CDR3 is CSYRALGVPNEQFF. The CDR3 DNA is TGCAGCTATAGGGCCCTAGGAGTTCCCAATGAGCAGTTCTTC.

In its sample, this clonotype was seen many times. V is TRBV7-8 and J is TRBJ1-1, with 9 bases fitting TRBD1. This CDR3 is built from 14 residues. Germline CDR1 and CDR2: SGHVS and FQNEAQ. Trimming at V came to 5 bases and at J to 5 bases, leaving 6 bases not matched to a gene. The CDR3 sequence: CASSLQGARTEAFF. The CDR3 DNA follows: TGTGCCAGCAGCCTACAGGGGGCACGGACTGAAGCTTTCTTT.

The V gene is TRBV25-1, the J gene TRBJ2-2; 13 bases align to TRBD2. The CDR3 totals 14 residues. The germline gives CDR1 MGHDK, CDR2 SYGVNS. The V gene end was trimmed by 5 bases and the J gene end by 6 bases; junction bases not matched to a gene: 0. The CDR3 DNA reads TGTGCCAGCAGTACTAGCGGGAGGGCCGGGGAGCTGTTTTTT. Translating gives CASSTSGRAGELFF.

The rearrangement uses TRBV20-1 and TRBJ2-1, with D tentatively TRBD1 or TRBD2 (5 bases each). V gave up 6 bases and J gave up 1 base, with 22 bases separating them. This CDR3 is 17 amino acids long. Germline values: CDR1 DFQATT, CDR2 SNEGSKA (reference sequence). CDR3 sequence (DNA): TGCAGTGCCTACAGGCAACCGGGACCCCAATCCTACAATGAGCAGTTCTTC. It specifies CSAYRQPGPQSYNEQFF.

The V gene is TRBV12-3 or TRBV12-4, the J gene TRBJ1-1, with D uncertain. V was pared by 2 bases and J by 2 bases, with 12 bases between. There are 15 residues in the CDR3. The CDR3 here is CASSLLRQHNTEAFF. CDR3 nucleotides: TGTGCCAGCAGTTTATTACGGCAGCATAACACTGAAGCTTTCTTT.

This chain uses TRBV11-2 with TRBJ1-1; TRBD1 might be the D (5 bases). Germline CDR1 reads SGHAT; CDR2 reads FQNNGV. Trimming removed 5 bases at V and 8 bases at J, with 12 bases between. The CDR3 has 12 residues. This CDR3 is CASSEQGPEAFF. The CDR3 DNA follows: TGTGCCAGCAGCGAGCAGGGACCAGAAGCTTTCTTT.

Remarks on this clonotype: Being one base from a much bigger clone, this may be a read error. The CDR3 region has the DNA TGTGCCAGCACCCAAGAGACCCAGTACTTC. Amino acids: CASTQETQYF. The chain employs TRBV7-2 and TRBJ2-5; D is uncertain. CDR1 is SGHTA and CDR2 is FQGNSA in the germline V gene. The CDR3 has 10 amino acids. The germline V and J ends were trimmed by 7 bases and 1 base, with 1 base remaining between them.

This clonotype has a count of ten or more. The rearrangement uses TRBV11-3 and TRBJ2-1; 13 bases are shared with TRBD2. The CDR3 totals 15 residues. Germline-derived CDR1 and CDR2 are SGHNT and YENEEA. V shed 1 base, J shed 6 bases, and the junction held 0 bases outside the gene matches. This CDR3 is CASSLGTSGSNEQFF. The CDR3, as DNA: TGTGCCAGCAGCTTAGGGACTAGCGGGAGCAATGAGCAGTTCTTC.

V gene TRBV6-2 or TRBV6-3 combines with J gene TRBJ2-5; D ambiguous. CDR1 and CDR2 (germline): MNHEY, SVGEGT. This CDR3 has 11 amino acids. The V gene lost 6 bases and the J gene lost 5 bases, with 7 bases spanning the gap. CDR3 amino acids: CASRQYETQYF. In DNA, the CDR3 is TGTGCCAGCAGGCAATATGAGACCCAGTACTTC.

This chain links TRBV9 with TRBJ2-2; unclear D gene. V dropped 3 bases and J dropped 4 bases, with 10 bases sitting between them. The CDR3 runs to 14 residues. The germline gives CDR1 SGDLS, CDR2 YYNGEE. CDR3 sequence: CASSGSLGTGELFF. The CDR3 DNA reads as TGTGCCAGCAGCGGGTCCTTAGGCACCGGGGAGCTGTTTTTT. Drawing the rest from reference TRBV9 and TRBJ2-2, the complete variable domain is DSGVTQTPKHLITATGQRVTLRCSPRSGDLSVYWYQQSLDQGLQFLIQYYNGEERAKGNILERFSAQQFPDLHSELNLSSLELGDSALYFCASSGSLGTGELFFGEGSRLTVL.

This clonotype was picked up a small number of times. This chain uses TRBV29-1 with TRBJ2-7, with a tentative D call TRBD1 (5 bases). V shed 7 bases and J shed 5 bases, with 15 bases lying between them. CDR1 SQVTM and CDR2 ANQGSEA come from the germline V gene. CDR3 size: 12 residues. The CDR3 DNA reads TGCAGCGCTCCAGGGTACAACGACGAGCAGTACTTC. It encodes CSAPGYNDEQYF.

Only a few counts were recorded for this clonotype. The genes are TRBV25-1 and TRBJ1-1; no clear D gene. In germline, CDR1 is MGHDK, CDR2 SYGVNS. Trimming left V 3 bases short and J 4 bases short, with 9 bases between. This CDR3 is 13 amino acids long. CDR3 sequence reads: CASSEGFSTEAFF. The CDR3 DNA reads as TGTGCCAGCAGTGAGGGCTTCTCCACTGAAGCTTTCTTT. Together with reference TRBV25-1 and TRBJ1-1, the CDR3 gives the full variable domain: EADIYQTPRYLVIGTGKKITLECSQTMGHDKMYWYQQDPGMELHLIHYSYGVNSTEKGDLSSESTVSRIRTEHFPLTLESARPSHTSQYLCASSEGFSTEAFFGQGTRLTVV.

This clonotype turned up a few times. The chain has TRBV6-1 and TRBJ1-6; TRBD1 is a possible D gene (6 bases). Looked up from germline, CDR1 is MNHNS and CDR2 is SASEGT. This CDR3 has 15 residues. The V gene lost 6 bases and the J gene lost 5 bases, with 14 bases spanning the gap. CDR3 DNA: TGTGCCAGCAGCCGGGGGACACCTAATAATTCACCCCTCCACTTT. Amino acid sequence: CASSRGTPNNSPLHF.

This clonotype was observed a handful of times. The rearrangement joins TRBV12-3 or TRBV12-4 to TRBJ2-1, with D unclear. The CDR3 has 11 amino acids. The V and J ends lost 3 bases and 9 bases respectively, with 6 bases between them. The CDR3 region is CASSFGLEQFF. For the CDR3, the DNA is TGTGCCAGCAGTTTCGGGCTTGAGCAGTTCTTC.

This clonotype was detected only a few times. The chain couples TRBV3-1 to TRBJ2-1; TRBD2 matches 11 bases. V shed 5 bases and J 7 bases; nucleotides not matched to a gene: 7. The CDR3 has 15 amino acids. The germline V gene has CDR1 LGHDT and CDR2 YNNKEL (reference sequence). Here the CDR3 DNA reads TGTGCCAGCAGCTATAGCGGGAGGGCCGTGAATGAGCAGTTCTTC. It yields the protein CASSYSGRAVNEQFF.

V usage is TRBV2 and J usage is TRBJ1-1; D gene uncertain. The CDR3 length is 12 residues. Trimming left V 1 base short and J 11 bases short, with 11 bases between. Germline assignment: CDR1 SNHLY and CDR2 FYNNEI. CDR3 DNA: TGTGCCAGCAGTGAAGGGGTCTCCGGGGCTTTCTTT. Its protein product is CASSEGVSGAFF.

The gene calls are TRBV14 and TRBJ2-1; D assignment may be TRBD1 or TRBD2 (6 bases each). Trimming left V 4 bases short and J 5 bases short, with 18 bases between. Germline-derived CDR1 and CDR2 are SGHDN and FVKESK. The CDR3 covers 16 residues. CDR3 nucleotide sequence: TGTGCCAGCAGCCGCCTCCCGGGGGCGATCGACAATGAGCAGTTCTTC. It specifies CASSRLPGAIDNEQFF.

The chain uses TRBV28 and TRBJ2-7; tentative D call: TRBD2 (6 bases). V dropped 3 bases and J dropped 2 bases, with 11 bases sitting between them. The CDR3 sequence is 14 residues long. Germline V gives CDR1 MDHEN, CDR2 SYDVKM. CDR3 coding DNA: TGTGCCAGCAGTTTCGGGACTCTCACCTACGAGCAGTACTTC. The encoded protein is CASSFGTLTYEQYF.

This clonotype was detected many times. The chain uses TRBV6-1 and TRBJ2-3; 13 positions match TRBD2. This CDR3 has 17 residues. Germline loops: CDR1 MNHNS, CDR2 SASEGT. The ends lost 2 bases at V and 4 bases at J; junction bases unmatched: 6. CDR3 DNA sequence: TGTGCCAGCAGTGAATGGACTAGCGGGAGAGGGGCAGATACGCAGTATTTT. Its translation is CASSEWTSGRGADTQYF.

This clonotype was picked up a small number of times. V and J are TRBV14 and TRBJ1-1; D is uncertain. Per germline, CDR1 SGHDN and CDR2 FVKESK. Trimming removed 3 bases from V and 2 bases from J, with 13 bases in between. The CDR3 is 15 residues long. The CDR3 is CASSQQSLRNTEAFF. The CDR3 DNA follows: TGTGCCAGCAGCCAGCAAAGTCTCCGTAACACTGAAGCTTTCTTT.

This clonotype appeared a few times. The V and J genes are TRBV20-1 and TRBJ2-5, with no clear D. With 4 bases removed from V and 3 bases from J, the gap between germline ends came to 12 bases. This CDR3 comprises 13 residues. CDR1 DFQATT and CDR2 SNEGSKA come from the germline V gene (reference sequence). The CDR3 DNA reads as TGCAGTGCTACCTCTACACGAGAAGAGACCCAGTACTTC. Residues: CSATSTREETQYF.